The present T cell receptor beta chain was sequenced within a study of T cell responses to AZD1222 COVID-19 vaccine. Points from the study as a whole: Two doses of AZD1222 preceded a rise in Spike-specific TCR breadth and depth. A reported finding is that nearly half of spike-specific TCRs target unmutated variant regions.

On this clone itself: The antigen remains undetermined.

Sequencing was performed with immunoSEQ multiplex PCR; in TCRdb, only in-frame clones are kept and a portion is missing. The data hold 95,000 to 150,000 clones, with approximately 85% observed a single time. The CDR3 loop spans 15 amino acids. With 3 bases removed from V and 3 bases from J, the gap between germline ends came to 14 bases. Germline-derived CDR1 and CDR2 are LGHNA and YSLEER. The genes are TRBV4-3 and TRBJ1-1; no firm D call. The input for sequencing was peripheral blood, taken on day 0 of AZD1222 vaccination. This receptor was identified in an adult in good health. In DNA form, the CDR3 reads TGCGCCAGCAGCCAGGAGGGCGGGAGGGACACTGAAGCTTTCTTT. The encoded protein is CASSQEGGRDTEAFF.